Listed below are T cell receptor beta chains from one sample, sequenced in a study of blood T cell repertoires in COVID-19. Generated by immunoSEQ multiplex PCR, the TCRdb table keeps only in-frame clones and is missing some. The sample includes more than 80,000 clones, approximately 80% of them seen just once. The sample comprised peripheral blood. All receptors derive from a human donor in a cohort sampled during active COVID-19. CDR3s include the opening cysteine and the closing phenylalanine or tryptophan. Fields, in order: J gene, clone size, V gene, D gene, CDR3 protein, CDR3 DNA. The D gene is left open where the match is weak. The listing skips clone size in some rows; elsewhere it reads once, few, many or a size class.

TRBJ1-4 | NA | TRBV2 | NA | CASRLGGSQEKLFF | TGTGCCAGCAGGTTGGGGGGATCGCAGGAAAAACTGTTTTTT
TRBJ1-2 | few | TRBV12-3/TRBV12-4 | NA | CASRQGREGGYTF | TGTGCCAGCAGGCAAGGGCGGGAGGGTGGCTACACCTTC
TRBJ2-5 | NA | TRBV30 | TRBD2 | CAWSPTSGSQETQYF | TGTGCCTGGAGTCCGACTAGCGGGTCACAAGAGACCCAGTACTTC
TRBJ1-4 | many | TRBV6-5 | NA | CASRRGTRDEKLFF | TGTGCCAGCAGACGAGGGACTAGGGATGAAAAACTGTTTTTT
TRBJ1-2 | once | TRBV19 | TRBD1 | CASGYRGRPHYGYTF | TGTGCCAGTGGATACAGGGGCCGCCCTCACTATGGCTACACCTTC
TRBJ1-6 | NA | TRBV2 | TRBD1 | CAKQGGGVTGNSPLHF | TGTGCCAAGCAAGGAGGGGGCGTGACGGGGAATTCACCCCTCCACTTT
TRBJ2-7 | NA | TRBV5-1 | TRBD1 | CASSSPGQGSYEQYF | TGCGCCAGCAGTTCACCGGGACAGGGGTCCTACGAGCAGTACTTC
TRBJ1-2 | NA | TRBV7-5 | NA | CARSRDRYGYTF | TGTGCCAGAAGCCGGGACAGGTATGGCTACACCTTC
TRBJ1-6 | NA | TRBV2 | NA | CASSDSPGDSYNSPLHF | TGTGCCAGCAGTGATAGTCCGGGAGACTCCTATAATTCACCCCTCCACTTT
TRBJ1-6 | few | TRBV11-1 | NA | CASGRDSGSPLHF | TGTGCCAGCGGGCGGGACTCAGGTTCACCCCTCCACTTT
TRBJ2-1 | NA | TRBV7-8 | TRBD2 | CASSLSGSGHNEQFF | TGTGCCAGCAGCCTCAGCGGGAGTGGGCACAATGAGCAGTTCTTC
TRBJ2-7 | NA | TRBV6-1 | TRBD1 | CASSEPGGAIYEQYF | TGTGCCAGCAGTGAACCAGGGGGCGCGATCTACGAGCAGTACTTC
TRBJ1-4 | once | TRBV2 | NA | CASSEARGGGEKLFF | TGTGCCAGCAGTGAGGCAAGGGGTGGTGGAGAAAAACTGTTTTTT
TRBJ2-5 | NA | TRBV19 | NA | CASSIRQTQETQYF | TGTGCCAGTAGTATACGACAGACACAAGAGACCCAGTACTTC
TRBJ1-4 | NA | TRBV2 | TRBD1 | CASGGRDRKEKLFF | TGTGCCAGCGGCGGGAGGGACAGGAAAGAAAAACTGTTTTTT
TRBJ1-1 | NA | TRBV5-1 | NA | CASSPAGQLIFAFF | TGCGCCAGCAGCCCGGCAGGACAGTTAATCTTCGCTTTCTTT
TRBJ2-7 | NA | TRBV5-1 | TRBD2 | CASSPLTGGYEQYF | TGCGCCAGCAGCCCCCTCACGGGGGGCTACGAGCAGTACTTC
TRBJ2-5 | NA | TRBV5-4 | NA | CASSRDSRETQYF | TGTGCCAGCAGCAGAGACTCGCGAGAGACCCAGTACTTC
TRBJ1-2 | NA | TRBV3-1/TRBV3-2 | NA | CASSQSNSNYGYTF | TGTGCCAGCAGCCAGTCAAACAGTAACTATGGCTACACCTTC
TRBJ2-2 | NA | TRBV7-9 | NA | CASSFSANTGELFF | TGTGCCAGCAGCTTCTCGGCGAACACCGGGGAGCTGTTTTTT
TRBJ1-2 | NA | TRBV28 | NA | CASSTQGNYGYTF | TGTGCCAGCAGTACCCAGGGTAATTATGGCTACACCTTC
TRBJ2-7 | NA | TRBV28 | TRBD2 | CASSAGGGLTYEQYF | TGTGCCAGCAGTGCCGGGGGGGGCTTAACCTACGAGCAGTACTTC
TRBJ1-2 | NA | TRBV2 | TRBD1 | CASIAGGDYGYTF | TGTGCCAGCATCGCAGGGGGCGACTATGGCTACACCTTC
TRBJ2-5 | once | TRBV5-6 | NA | CASSLREGRKTQYF | TGTGCCAGCAGCCTTCGAGAGGGCAGAAAGACCCAGTACTTC
TRBJ1-2 | NA | TRBV4-1 | NA | CASSRSTGDYGYTF | TGCGCCAGCAGCCGCTCCACGGGGGACTATGGCTACACCTTC
TRBJ1-1 | few | TRBV18 | NA | CASSPKRDTEAFF | TGTGCCAGCTCACCCAAGAGGGACACTGAAGCTTTCTTT
TRBJ2-3 | NA | TRBV5-5 | NA | CASSLAGLSDTQYF | TGTGCCAGCAGCTTGGCCGGGTTATCAGATACGCAGTATTTT
TRBJ2-7 | NA | TRBV7-9 | TRBD2 | CASRGGLGTSGSGSNEQYF | TGTGCCAGCAGGGGGGGACTCGGGACTAGCGGGAGTGGTTCCAACGAGCAGTACTTC
TRBJ1-2 | NA | TRBV6-5 | NA | CASRNSNYGYTF | TGTGCCAGCAGAAACAGCAACTATGGCTACACCTTC
TRBJ1-5 | NA | TRBV5-8 | NA | CASSLAQVRGMPQHF | TGTGCCAGCAGCTTGGCTCAAGTCCGGGGGATGCCCCAGCATTTT
TRBJ2-3 | NA | TRBV5-4 | TRBD2 | CASSFGLAGTDTQYF | TGTGCCAGCAGCTTCGGGCTAGCGGGCACAGATACGCAGTATTTT
TRBJ1-1 | few | TRBV7-3 | NA | CASSPRRGHTEAFF | TGTGCCAGCAGCCCGAGAAGGGGTCATACTGAAGCTTTCTTT
TRBJ2-2 | NA | TRBV10-3 | TRBD1 | CAIGSGTGANTGELFF | TGTGCCATCGGGAGTGGGACAGGCGCCAACACCGGGGAGCTGTTTTTT
TRBJ2-2 | NA | TRBV7-9 | NA | CASSSWTVGTGELFF | TGTGCCAGCAGCTCGTGGACAGTGGGCACCGGGGAGCTGTTTTTT
TRBJ2-7 | NA | TRBV18 | TRBD1 | CASSPPGRQGSDEQYF | TGTGCCAGCTCACCACCGGGTCGACAGGGCAGCGACGAGCAGTACTTC